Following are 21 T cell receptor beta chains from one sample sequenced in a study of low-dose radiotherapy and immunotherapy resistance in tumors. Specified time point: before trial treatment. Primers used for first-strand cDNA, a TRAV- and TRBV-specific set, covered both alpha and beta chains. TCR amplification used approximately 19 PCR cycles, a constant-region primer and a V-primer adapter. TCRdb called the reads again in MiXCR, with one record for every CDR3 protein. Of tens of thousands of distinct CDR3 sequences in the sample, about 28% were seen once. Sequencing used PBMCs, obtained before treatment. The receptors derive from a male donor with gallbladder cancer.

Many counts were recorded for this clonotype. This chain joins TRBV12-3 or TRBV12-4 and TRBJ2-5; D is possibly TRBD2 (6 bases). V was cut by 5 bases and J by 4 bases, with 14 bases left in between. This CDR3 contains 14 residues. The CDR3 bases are TGTGCCAGCAGTCCACTCGCGGGGCTAGAGACCCAGTACTTC. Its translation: CASSPLAGLETQYF.

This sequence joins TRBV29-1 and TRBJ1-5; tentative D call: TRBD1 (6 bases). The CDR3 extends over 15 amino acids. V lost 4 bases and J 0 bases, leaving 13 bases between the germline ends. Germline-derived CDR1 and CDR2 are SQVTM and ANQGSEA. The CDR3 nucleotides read TGCAGCGTTGTGGACAGCCGCAATAGCAATCAGCCCCAGCATTTT. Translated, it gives CSVVDSRNSNQPQHF.

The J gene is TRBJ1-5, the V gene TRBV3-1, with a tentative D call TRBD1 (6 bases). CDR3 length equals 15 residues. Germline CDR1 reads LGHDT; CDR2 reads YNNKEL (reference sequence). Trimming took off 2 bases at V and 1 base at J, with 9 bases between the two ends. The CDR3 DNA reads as TGTGCCAGCAGCCAACGGGGGGCGAGCAATCAGCCCCAGCATTTT. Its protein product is CASSQRGASNQPQHF.

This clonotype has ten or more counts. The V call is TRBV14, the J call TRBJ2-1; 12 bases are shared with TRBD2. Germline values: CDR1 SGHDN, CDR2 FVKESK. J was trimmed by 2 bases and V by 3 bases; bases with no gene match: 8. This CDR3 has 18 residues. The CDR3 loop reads CASSHRLAGEGPYNEQFF. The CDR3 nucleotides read TGTGCCAGCAGCCACAGACTAGCGGGGGAGGGCCCCTACAATGAGCAGTTCTTC.

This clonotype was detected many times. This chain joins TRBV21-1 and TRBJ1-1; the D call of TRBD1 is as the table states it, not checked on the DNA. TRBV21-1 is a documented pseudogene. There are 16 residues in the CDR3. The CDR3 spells CASSKGVLGQNTEAFF. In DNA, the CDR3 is TGTGCCAGCAGCAAAGGGGTACTGGGGCAGAACACTGAAGCTTTCTTT.

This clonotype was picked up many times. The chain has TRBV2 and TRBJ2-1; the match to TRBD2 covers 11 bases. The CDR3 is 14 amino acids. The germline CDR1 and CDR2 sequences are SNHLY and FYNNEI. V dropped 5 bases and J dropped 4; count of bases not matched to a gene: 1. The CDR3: CASSRLAGYNEQFF. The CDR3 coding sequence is TGTGCCAGCAGTAGACTAGCGGGGTACAATGAGCAGTTCTTC.

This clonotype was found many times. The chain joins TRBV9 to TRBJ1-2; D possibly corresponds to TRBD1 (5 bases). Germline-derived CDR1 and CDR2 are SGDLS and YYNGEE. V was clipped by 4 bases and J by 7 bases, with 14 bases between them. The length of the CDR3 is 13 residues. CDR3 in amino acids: CASSPVLQGGYTF. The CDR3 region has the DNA TGTGCCAGCAGCCCCGTTCTCCAGGGTGGCTACACCTTC.

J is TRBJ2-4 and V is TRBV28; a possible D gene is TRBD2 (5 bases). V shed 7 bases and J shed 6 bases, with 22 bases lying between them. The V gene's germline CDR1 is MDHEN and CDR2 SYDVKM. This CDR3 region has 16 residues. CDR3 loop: CASTLDGVSAGNIQYF. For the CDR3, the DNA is TGTGCCAGCACCCTGGACGGTGTCTCGGCGGGAAACATTCAGTACTTC. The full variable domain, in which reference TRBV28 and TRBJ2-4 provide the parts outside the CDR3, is DVKVTQSSRYLVKRTGEKVFLECVQDMDHENMFWYRQDPGLGLRLIYFSYDVKMKEKGDIPEGYSVSREKKERFSLILESASTNQTSMYLCASTLDGVSAGNIQYFGAGTRLSVL.

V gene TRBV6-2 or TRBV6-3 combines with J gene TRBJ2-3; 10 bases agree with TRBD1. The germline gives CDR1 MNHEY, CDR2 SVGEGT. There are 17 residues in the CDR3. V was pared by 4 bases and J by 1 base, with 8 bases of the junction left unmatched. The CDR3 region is CASSSGTGVSGTDTQYF. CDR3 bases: TGTGCCAGCAGTTCCGGGACAGGGGTCAGTGGCACAGATACGCAGTATTTT.

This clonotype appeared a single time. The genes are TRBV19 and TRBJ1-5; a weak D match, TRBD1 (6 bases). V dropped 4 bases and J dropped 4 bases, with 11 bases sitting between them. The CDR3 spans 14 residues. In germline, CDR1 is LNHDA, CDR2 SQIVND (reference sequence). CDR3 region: CASSTLTGNQPQHF. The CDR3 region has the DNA TGTGCCAGTAGTACCCTAACAGGGAATCAGCCCCAGCATTTT.

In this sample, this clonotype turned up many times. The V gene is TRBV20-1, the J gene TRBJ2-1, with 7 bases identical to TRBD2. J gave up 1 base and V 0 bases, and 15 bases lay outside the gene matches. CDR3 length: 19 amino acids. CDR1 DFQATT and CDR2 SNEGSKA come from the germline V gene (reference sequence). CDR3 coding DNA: TGCAGTGCTAGAGATGTGTACTGGGGGGAGGGAACGTCCTACAATGAGCAGTTCTTC. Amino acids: CSARDVYWGEGTSYNEQFF.

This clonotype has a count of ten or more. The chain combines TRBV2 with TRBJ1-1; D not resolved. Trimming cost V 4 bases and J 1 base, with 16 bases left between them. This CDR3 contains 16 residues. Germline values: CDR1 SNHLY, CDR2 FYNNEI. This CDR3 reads CASSGRADLKNTEAFF. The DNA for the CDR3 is TGTGCCAGCAGTGGGCGAGCAGACCTTAAGAACACTGAAGCTTTCTTT. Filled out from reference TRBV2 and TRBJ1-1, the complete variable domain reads EPEVTQTPSHQVTQMGQEVILRCVPISNHLYFYWYRQILGQKVEFLVSFYNNEISEKSEIFDDQFSVERPDGSNFTLKIRSTKLEDSAMYFCASSGRADLKNTEAFFGQGTRLTVV.

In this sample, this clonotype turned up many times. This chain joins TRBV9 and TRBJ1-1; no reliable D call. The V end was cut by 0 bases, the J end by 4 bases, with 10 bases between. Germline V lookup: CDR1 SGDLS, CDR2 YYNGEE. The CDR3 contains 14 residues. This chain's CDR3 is CASSVALGSTEAFF. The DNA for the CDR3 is TGTGCCAGCAGCGTAGCCTTGGGATCCACTGAAGCTTTCTTT.

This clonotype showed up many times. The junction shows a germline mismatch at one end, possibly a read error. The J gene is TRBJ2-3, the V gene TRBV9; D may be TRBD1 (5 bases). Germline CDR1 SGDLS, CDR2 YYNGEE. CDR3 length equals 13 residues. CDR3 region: CASSDSNTDTQYF. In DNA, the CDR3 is TGCGCCAGCAGCGACAGTAACACAGATACGCAGTATTTT.

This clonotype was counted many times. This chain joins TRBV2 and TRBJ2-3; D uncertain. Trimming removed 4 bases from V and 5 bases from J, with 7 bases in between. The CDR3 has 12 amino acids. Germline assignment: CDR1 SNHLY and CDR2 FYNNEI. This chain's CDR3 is CASSVLEDTQYF. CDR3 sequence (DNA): TGTGCCAGCAGTGTTTTAGAAGATACGCAGTATTTT.

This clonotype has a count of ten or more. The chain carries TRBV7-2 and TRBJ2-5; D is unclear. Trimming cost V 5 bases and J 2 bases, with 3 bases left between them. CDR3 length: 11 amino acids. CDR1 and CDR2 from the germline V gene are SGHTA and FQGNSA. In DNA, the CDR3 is TGTGCCAGCAGCCAGCAAGAGACCCAGTACTTC. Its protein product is CASSQQETQYF.

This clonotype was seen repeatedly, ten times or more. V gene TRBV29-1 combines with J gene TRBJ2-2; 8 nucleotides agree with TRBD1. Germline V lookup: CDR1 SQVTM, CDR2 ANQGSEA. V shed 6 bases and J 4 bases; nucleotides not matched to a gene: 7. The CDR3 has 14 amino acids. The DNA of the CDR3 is TGCAGCGTAAAACAGGGGGGAAGCACCGGGGAGCTGTTTTTT. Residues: CSVKQGGSTGELFF.

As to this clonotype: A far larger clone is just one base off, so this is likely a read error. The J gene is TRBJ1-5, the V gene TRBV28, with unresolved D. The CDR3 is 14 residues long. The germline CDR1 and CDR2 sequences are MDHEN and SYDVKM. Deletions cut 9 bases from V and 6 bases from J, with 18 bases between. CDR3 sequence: CASSPEWTAQPQHF. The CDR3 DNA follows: TGTGCCAGTAGTCCGGAGTGGACGGCTCAGCCCCAGCATTTT.

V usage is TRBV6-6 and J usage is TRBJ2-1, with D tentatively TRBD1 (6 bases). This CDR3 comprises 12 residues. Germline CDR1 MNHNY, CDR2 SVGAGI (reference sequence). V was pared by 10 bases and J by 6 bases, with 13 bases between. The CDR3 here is CATVRGSNEQFF. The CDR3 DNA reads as TGTGCCACAGTCAGGGGTAGCAATGAGCAGTTCTTC.

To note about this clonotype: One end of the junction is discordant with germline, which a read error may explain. The CDR3 here is CDSSGDRRGSYGYTF. CDR3 DNA sequence: TGCGACAGCAGTGGGGATCGCAGGGGTAGCTATGGCTACACCTTC. V usage is TRBV6-2 or TRBV6-3 and J usage is TRBJ1-2, with a weak D call TRBD1 (6 bases). The CDR3 is 15 amino acids. The germline gives CDR1 MNHEY, CDR2 SVGEGT.

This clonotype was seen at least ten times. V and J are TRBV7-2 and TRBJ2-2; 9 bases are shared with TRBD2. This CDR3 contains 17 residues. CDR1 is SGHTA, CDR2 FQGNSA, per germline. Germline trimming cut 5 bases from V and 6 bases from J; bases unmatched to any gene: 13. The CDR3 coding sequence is TGTGCCAGCAGCCCCGCCATAGCGGGAGCGGGGTCCGGGGAGCTGTTTTTT. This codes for CASSPAIAGAGSGELFF.